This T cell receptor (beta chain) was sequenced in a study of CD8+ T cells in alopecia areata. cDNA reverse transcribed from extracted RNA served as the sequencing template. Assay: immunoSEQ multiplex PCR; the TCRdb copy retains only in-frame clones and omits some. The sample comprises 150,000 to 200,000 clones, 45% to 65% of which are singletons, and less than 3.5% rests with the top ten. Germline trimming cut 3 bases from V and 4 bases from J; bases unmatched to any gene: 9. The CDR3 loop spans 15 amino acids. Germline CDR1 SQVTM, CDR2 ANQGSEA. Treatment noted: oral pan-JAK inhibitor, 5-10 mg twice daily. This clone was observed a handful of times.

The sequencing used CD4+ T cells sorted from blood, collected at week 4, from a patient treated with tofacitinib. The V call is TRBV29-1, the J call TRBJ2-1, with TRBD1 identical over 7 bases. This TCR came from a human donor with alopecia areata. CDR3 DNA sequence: TGCAGCGTTGATGACAGGGTGGAGACGTACAATGAGCAGTTCTTC. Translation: CSVDDRVETYNEQFF.